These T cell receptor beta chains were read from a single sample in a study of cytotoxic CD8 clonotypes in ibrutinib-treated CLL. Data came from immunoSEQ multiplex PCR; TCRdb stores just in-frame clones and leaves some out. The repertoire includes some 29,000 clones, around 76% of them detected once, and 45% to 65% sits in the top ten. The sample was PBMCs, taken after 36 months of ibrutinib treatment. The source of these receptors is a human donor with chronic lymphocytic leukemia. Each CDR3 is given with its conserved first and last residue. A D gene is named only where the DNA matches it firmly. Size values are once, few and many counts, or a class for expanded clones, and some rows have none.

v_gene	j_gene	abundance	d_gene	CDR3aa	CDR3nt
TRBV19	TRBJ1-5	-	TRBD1	CASSIGKSRQGLVAQHF	TGTGCCAGTAGTATAGGCAAGTCGAGACAGGGGTTAGTGGCCCAGCATTTT
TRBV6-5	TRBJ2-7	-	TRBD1	CASSYSETGDYEQYF	TGTGCCAGCAGTTACTCAGAGACAGGGGACTACGAGCAGTACTTC
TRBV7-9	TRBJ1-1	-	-	CASSRQEAFF	TGTGCCAGCAGCCGACAGGAAGCTTTCTTT
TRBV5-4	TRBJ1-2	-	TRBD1	CASSWNRDRGLGYTF	TGTGCCAGCAGCTGGAACCGGGACAGGGGGCTTGGCTACACCTTC
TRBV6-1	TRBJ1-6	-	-	CASSVAPQASPLHF	TGTGCCAGCAGTGTAGCCCCCCAGGCGTCACCCCTCCACTTT
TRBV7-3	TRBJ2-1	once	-	CASSLGDPSYNEQFF	TGTGCCAGCAGCCTAGGGGACCCCTCTTACAATGAGCAGTTCTTC
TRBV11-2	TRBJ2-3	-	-	CASSPNLEDTQYF	TGTGCCAGCAGCCCTAACCTGGAAGATACGCAGTATTTT
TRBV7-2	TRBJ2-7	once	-	CASSLGFTYEQYF	TGTGCCAGCAGCTTAGGGTTCACCTACGAGCAGTACTTC
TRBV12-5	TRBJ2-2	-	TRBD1	CASGFQGQALGELFF	TGTGCTAGTGGTTTTCAGGGACAGGCGCTCGGGGAGCTGTTTTTT
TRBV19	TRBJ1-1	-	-	CASYRGAPGTEAFF	TGTGCCAGTTATCGGGGAGCCCCGGGCACTGAAGCTTTCTTT
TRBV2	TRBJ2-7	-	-	CASTGGVEQYF	TGTGCCAGTACCGGAGGGGTCGAGCAGTACTTC
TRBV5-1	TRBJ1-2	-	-	CASSFLQGNYGYTF	TGCGCCAGCAGCTTCCTACAGGGAAACTATGGCTACACCTTC
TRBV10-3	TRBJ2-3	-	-	CAISGADTQYF	TGTGCCATCTCAGGAGCGGATACGCAGTATTTT
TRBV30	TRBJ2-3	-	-	CAWSTPTQGTDTQYF	TGTGCCTGGAGTACTCCGACTCAAGGCACAGATACGCAGTATTTT
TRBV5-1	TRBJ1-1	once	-	CASSAAVNTEAFF	TGCGCCAGCAGCGCAGCTGTGAACACTGAAGCTTTCTTT
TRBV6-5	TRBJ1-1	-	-	CASSYRGQKAFF	TGTGCCAGCAGTTATAGAGGACAGAAAGCTTTCTTT
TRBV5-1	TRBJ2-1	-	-	CASTLSGYNEQFF	TGCGCCAGCACACTAAGTGGATACAATGAGCAGTTCTTC
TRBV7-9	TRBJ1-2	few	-	CASSPNPYGYTF	TGTGCCAGCAGCCCCAATCCCTATGGCTACACCTTC
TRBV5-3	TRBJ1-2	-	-	CARSRGSSSSYGYTF	TGTGCCAGAAGCCGAGGGAGCAGCTCATCCTATGGCTACACCTTC
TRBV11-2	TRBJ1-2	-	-	CASSLGGLTRYTF	TGTGCCAGCAGCCTCGGGGGCCTTACGCGCTACACCTTC
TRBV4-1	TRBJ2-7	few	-	CASSQDRTQAEQYF	TGCGCCAGCAGCCAAGATAGAACACAGGCCGAGCAGTACTTC
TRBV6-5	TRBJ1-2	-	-	CASSYAQGWGYGYTF	TGTGCCAGCAGTTACGCACAGGGTTGGGGCTATGGCTACACCTTC
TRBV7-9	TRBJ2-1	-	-	CASSPSPTGYNEQFF	TGTGCCAGCAGCCCGTCCCCGACGGGGTACAATGAGCAGTTCTTC
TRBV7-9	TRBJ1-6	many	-	CASRGGGDNSPLHF	TGTGCCAGCAGGGGGGGAGGAGATAATTCACCCCTCCACTTT
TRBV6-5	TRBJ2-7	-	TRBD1	CASSYRGTAYEQYF	TGTGCCAGCAGTTACAGAGGGACAGCCTACGAGCAGTACTTC
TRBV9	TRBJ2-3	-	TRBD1	CASSVNPSDREPDTQYF	TGTGCCAGCAGCGTAAACCCCTCCGACAGGGAGCCAGATACGCAGTATTTT
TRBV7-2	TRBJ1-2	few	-	CASSLARPGVEGYTF	TGTGCCAGCAGCTTAGCCCGACCGGGGGTAGAGGGCTACACCTTC
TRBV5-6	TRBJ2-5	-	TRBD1	CASSWGTGHQETQYF	TGTGCCAGCAGCTGGGGGACAGGGCACCAAGAGACCCAGTACTTC
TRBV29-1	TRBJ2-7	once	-	CSVTGNGGATYEQYF	TGCAGCGTCACAGGGAACGGGGGTGCTACCTACGAGCAGTACTTC
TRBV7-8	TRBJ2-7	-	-	CASSPRTSSYEQYF	TGTGCCAGCAGCCCCCGGACAAGCTCCTACGAGCAGTACTTC
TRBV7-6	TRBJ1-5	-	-	CASSPGLSNQPQHF	TGTGCCAGCAGCCCTGGGCTAAGCAATCAGCCCCAGCATTTT
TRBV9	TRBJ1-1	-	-	CASSVGSRGGTEAFF	TGTGCCAGCAGCGTAGGATCCAGAGGAGGCACTGAAGCTTTCTTT
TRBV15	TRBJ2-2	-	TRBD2	CATSRDMTSGGTGELFF	TGTGCCACCAGCAGAGATATGACTAGCGGGGGAACAGGGGAGCTGTTTTTT